This TCR beta chain was captured by sequencing in a study of blood T cell repertoires in COVID-19. This CDR3 is 15 amino acids long. Germline CDR1 SGHNT, CDR2 YYREEE (reference sequence). V gave up 5 bases and J gave up 0 bases, with 11 bases separating them. Participants spanned ages about 18 to 100 years and resided in about two dozen US areas. Each participant's cohort was designated according to participant-reported clinical history. Profiling relied on immunoSEQ multiplex PCR, and the TCRdb table lists in-frame clones only, not all of them. The data contain more than 110,000 clones, approximately 80% of them seen just once; the ten biggest clones take up more than 5%.

The sample was PBMCs or T cells enriched from blood (not recorded which). This clonotype originated in a woman in her fifties or sixties who had recovered from COVID-19. The gene calls are TRBV5-4 and TRBJ2-2; D might be TRBD1 (5 bases). Written as DNA, the CDR3 is TGTGCCAGCAGTTCCAGGGTTTCGAACACCGGGGAGCTGTTTTTT. Translation: CASSSRVSNTGELFF.